One and the same sample provided the 25 T cell receptor beta chains below, sequenced in a study of regulatory T cells in long-lasting Graves disease. CDR3-region Arm-PCR and iRepertoire HTBI primers produced the TCR beta libraries. TCRdb itself ran the multiplex PCR reads through MiXCR, one entry per CDR3 protein. The sample carries hundreds of thousands of distinct CDR3 sequences, around 17% recorded once. Regarding time point: newly diagnosed GD, antithyroid drugs for less than 3 months. Extracted RNA from PBMCs served as the source of the TCR library. The same data also went into a second study, on T cells in Graves' hyperthyroidism and ophthalmopathy.

The source material was peripheral blood mononuclear cells (PBMCs), sampled at new diagnosis, from a patient treated with antithyroid drugs. These receptors all come from a middle-aged man with Graves disease.

At least ten counts were recorded for this clonotype. The chain joins TRBV20-1 to TRBJ2-1; a weak D match, TRBD2 (6 bases). The CDR3 consists of 15 residues. Between the trimmed V and J ends, which lost 6 bases and 0 bases, there was a span of 15 bases. CDR1 is DFQATT and CDR2 is SNEGSKA in the germline V gene (reference sequence). The CDR3 loop is CSAKSGGSSYNEQFF. The CDR3 DNA reads as TGCAGTGCCAAATCCGGGGGAAGCTCCTACAATGAGCAGTTCTTC.

This clonotype occurred many times. The V gene is TRBV7-9, the J gene TRBJ2-5; TRBD2 aligns across 12 bases. Losses at the gene ends were 2 bases for V and 2 bases for J; bases not matched to a gene: 6. CDR1 is SEHNR, CDR2 FQNEAQ, per germline (reference sequence). CDR3 length: 17 residues. CDR3 loop: CASSLKLTSGGQETQYF. CDR3 coding DNA: TGTGCCAGCAGCTTAAAGCTGACTAGCGGGGGTCAAGAGACCCAGTACTTC.

This clonotype was seen a handful of times. One end of the junction is discordant with germline, which a read error may explain. The chain combines TRBV15 with TRBJ1-5, with D tentatively TRBD1 (6 bases). Germline CDR1 and CDR2: LNHNV and YYDKDF (reference sequence). There are 13 residues in the CDR3. The CDR3 here is CTTTGHYNQPQHF. CDR3 in DNA: TGTACCACCACGGGACACTACAATCAGCCCCAGCATTTT.

The chain is built from TRBV12-5 and TRBJ2-7; D is uncertain. Germline assignment: CDR1 LGHNT and CDR2 FRNRAP. The CDR3 consists of 13 residues. V gave up 1 base and J gave up 6 bases, with 10 bases separating them. The CDR3 nucleotides are TGTGCTAGTGGTTTGGGGCAAATGGGCGAGCAGTACTTC. Residues: CASGLGQMGEQYF.

This clonotype was counted many times. The V gene is TRBV20-1, the J gene TRBJ1-5; 10 bases align to TRBD1. CDR3 length: 14 amino acids. CDR1 and CDR2 (germline): DFQATT, SNEGSKA (reference sequence). Trimming cost V 7 bases and J 7 bases; bases outside gene matches: 10. Here the CDR3 reads CSVSGQGFLQPQHF. CDR3 coding DNA: TGCAGTGTCTCGGGACAGGGGTTCCTCCAGCCCCAGCATTTT.

This clonotype was seen repeatedly, ten times or more. The rearrangement links TRBV13 to TRBJ2-1; 11 bases match TRBD2. CDR1 is PRHDT and CDR2 is FYEKMQ in the germline V gene (reference sequence). After removal of 5 bases from V and 8 bases from J, the junction contained 8 bases not matched to a gene. The CDR3 runs to 15 residues. CDR3 sequence: CASSPKTSGVYEQFF. For the CDR3, the DNA is TGTGCCAGCAGCCCCAAGACTAGCGGGGTCTATGAGCAGTTCTTC.

This clonotype has ten or more counts. This chain uses TRBV9 with TRBJ2-3; 7 bases match TRBD2. V dropped 4 bases and J dropped 3; count of bases not matched to a gene: 5. The CDR3 extends over 14 amino acids. Germline CDR1 is SGDLS and CDR2 is YYNGEE. The CDR3 region has the DNA TGTGCCAGCAGCCCGGGACTAACGACAGATACGCAGTATTTT. Amino acids: CASSPGLTTDTQYF.

The chain joins TRBV18 to TRBJ2-2, with 9 bases aligning to TRBD1. V lost 1 base to trimming and J lost 4 bases; unmatched junction nucleotides: 7. This CDR3 has 17 amino acids. CDR1 KGHSH and CDR2 LQKENI come from the germline V gene. CDR3 region: CASSPRTGTGLTGELFF. Here the CDR3 DNA reads TGTGCCAGCTCACCACGTACCGGGACAGGGCTCACCGGGGAGCTGTTTTTT. Based on the CDR3 plus reference TRBV18 and TRBJ2-2, the full variable domain is NAGVMQNPRHLVRRRGQEARLRCSPMKGHSHVYWYRQLPEEGLKFMVYLQKENIIDESGMPKERFSAEFPKEGPSILRIQQVVRGDSAAYFCASSPRTGTGLTGELFFGEGSRLTVL.

This clonotype was recorded at least ten times. The chain is built from TRBV5-1 and TRBJ2-7, with 7 bases that match TRBD1. V lost 7 bases to trimming and J lost 2 bases; unmatched junction nucleotides: 3. The CDR3 has 12 amino acids. Germline V gene data show CDR1 as SGHRS and CDR2 as YFSETQ. CDR3 amino acids: CASWDSPYEQYF. The DNA of the CDR3 is TGCGCCAGCTGGGACAGCCCCTACGAGCAGTACTTC.

In this sample, this clonotype turned up a few times. A read error may account for a junction end that differs from germline. The chain joins TRBV10-3 to TRBJ2-5, with D hard to call. This CDR3 is 14 amino acids long. The germline V gene encodes CDR1 ENHRY and CDR2 SYGVKD. CDR3 bases: TGTGCCAGCAGTTCCGTAAGGGTGGCGGAGACCCAGTACTTC. Amino acid sequence: CASSSVRVAETQYF.

Comments on this clonotype: A far bigger clonotype differs at one base, so this is likely a read error. V and J are TRBV20-1 and TRBJ2-5; the match to TRBD2 covers 7 bases. The V gene end was trimmed by 3 bases and the J gene end by 11 bases; junction bases not matched to a gene: 21. The germline V gene encodes CDR1 DFQATT and CDR2 SNEGSKA (reference sequence). This CDR3 region has 16 residues. The DNA for the CDR3 is TGCAGTGCTAGGTCGGCGAGCGGGGAGACCTACAATGAGCAGTACTTC. Translating gives CSARSASGETYNEQYF.

This clonotype was found many times. J is TRBJ2-3 and V is TRBV14; D might be TRBD1 or TRBD2, each matching 6 bases. Trimming left V 4 bases short and J 2 bases short, with 16 bases between. This CDR3 is 16 amino acids long. Germline V gene lookup returns CDR1 SGHDN and CDR2 FVKESK. The CDR3 nucleotides are TGTGCCAGCAGCCCTAAAACAGGGAGGACCACAGATACGCAGTATTTT. This codes for CASSPKTGRTTDTQYF.

This clonotype was seen many times. The chain links TRBV7-8 to TRBJ1-1; D is unclear. Per germline, CDR1 SGHVS and CDR2 FQNEAQ. The CDR3 is 14 amino acids. Trimming took 1 base from V and 1 from J, leaving 7 bases between them. Here the CDR3 reads CASSLESGNTEAFF. CDR3 coding DNA: TGTGCCAGCAGCTTAGAATCCGGGAACACTGAAGCTTTCTTT.

About this clonotype itself: The CDR3 does not end in the conserved phenylalanine or tryptophan, so this is likely a read error. The gene calls are TRBV27 and TRBJ1-2, with D possibly TRBD1 on 5 matching bases. CDR1 is MNHEY, CDR2 SMNVEV, per germline (reference sequence). V lost 4 bases, J lost 7 bases, and 13 bases lay in between. The CDR3 runs 13 residues. The CDR3 region is CASSSTDRFGYTL. In DNA form, the CDR3 reads TGTGCCAGCAGTTCCACCGACAGATTTGGCTACACCCTC.

The V gene is TRBV5-1, the J gene TRBJ2-1, with unresolved D. Germline V lookup: CDR1 SGHRS, CDR2 YFSETQ. The CDR3 has 13 amino acids. V lost 3 bases and J 10 bases, leaving 14 bases between the germline ends. This CDR3 reads CASSSQLEREQFF. The CDR3 nucleotides are TGCGCCAGCAGCTCCCAGCTTGAGCGCGAGCAGTTCTTC.

Of note for this clonotype: Possible read error: a much larger clone is one base away. The V gene is TRBV15, the J gene TRBJ2-5; tentatively, D is TRBD2 (6 bases). Germline V lookup: CDR1 LNHNV, CDR2 YYDKDF (reference sequence). This CDR3 region has 15 residues. CDR3 coding DNA: TGTGCCACCAGCAGAGAGCGGGGACCTCAAGAGGCCCAGTACTTC. This codes for CATSRERGPQEAQYF.

The V call is TRBV7-9, the J call TRBJ2-3, with 9 bases lining up with TRBD2. Germline V CDR1 and CDR2: SEHNR, FQNEAQ (reference sequence). The CDR3 runs to 16 residues. Trimming removed 2 bases from V and 0 bases from J; junction bases left unmatched: 3. CDR3 coding DNA: TGTGCCAGCAGCTTATGGCGGGGGGGGAGCACAGATACGCAGTATTTT. This codes for CASSLWRGGSTDTQYF. Together with reference TRBV7-9 and TRBJ2-3, the CDR3 gives the full variable domain: DTGVSQNPRHKITKRGQNVTFRCDPISEHNRLYWYRQTLGQGPEFLTYFQNEAQLEKSRLLSDRFSAERPKGSFSTLEIQRTEQGDSAMYLCASSLWRGGSTDTQYFGPGTRLTVL.

The chain has TRBV5-6 and TRBJ2-3, with 9 bases that match TRBD2. CDR3 size: 17 residues. CDR1 SGHDT and CDR2 YYEEEE come from the germline V gene. Trimming took 4 bases from V and 7 from J; bases not matched to a gene: 16. CDR3 coding DNA: TGTGCCAGCAGCCCAAGTGGATCGCGGGGGGGCATAAATACGCAGTATTTT. Its translation: CASSPSGSRGGINTQYF. Using reference TRBV5-6 and TRBJ2-3 for the parts outside the CDR3, the full variable domain is DAGVTQSPTHLIKTRGQQVTLRCSPKSGHDTVSWYQQALGQGPQFIFQYYEEEERQRGNFPDRFSGHQFPNYSSELNVNALLLGDSALYLCASSPSGSRGGINTQYFGPGTRLTVL.

This clonotype was seen many times. The chain joins TRBV13 to TRBJ2-1, with TRBD1 matching over 8 bases. This CDR3 comprises 15 residues. CDR1 PRHDT and CDR2 FYEKMQ come from the germline V gene (reference sequence). The V segment lost 0 bases and the J segment 7 bases; nucleotides outside the gene matches: 5. CDR3 sequence: CASSLGSNRGNEQFF. CDR3 nucleotide sequence: TGTGCCAGCAGCTTAGGCAGTAACAGGGGGAATGAGCAGTTCTTC.

This clonotype was recorded many times. The chain uses TRBV30 and TRBJ2-3; D is unresolved. The CDR3 is 12 amino acids. Looked up from germline, CDR1 is GTSNPN and CDR2 is SVGIG (reference sequence). V was cut by 1 base and J by 9 bases, with 11 bases left in between. Written as DNA, the CDR3 is TGTGCCTGGAGTGAGGGCAGGTCAACGCAGTATTTT. Protein sequence: CAWSEGRSTQYF.

This clonotype was counted ten times or more. The chain carries TRBV3-1 and TRBJ1-1, with a possible D match to TRBD1 (6 bases). Looked up from germline, CDR1 is LGHDT and CDR2 is YNNKEL (reference sequence). Trimming removed 3 bases from V and 1 base from J, with 12 bases in between. The CDR3 sequence is 15 residues long. The CDR3 DNA follows: TGTGCCAGCAGCCAGAATCCGGACAGGAACACTGAAGCTTTCTTT. It encodes CASSQNPDRNTEAFF.

This clonotype was seen many times. The chain couples TRBV12-3 or TRBV12-4 to TRBJ1-3, with D unclear. The CDR3 consists of 12 residues. Trimming took off 8 bases at V and 4 bases at J, with 9 bases between the two ends. CDR3 DNA sequence: TGTGCCAGCGCGGACCGGGGAAACACCATATATTTT. Its translation is CASADRGNTIYF.

CDR3 sequence reads: CASSSYPSMNTEAFF. The DNA for the CDR3 is TGTGCCAGCAGCTCGTACCCTTCAATGAACACTGAAGCTTTCTTT. The chain uses TRBV7-9 and TRBJ1-1; D gene ambiguous. CDR1 is SEHNR, CDR2 FQNEAQ, per germline (reference sequence). This CDR3 is built from 15 residues. V lost 4 bases to trimming and J lost 0 bases, with 12 bases between them.

This clonotype was picked up a small number of times. The V and J genes are TRBV28 and TRBJ2-1; TRBD2 agrees at 7 bases. The V and J ends lost 5 bases and 5 bases, in that order; junction bases with no gene match: 9. Germline assignment: CDR1 MDHEN and CDR2 SYDVKM. The CDR3 contains 15 residues. The CDR3 here is CASSRFGTTHNEQFF. The CDR3, as DNA: TGTGCCAGCAGTCGTTTCGGGACTACCCACAATGAGCAGTTCTTC.

This clonotype has ten or more counts. The genes are TRBV5-1 and TRBJ2-3, with D possibly TRBD2 on 6 matching bases. V was trimmed by 2 bases and J by 0 bases, leaving 13 bases between them. The CDR3 loop spans 16 amino acids. Looked up from germline, CDR1 is SGHRS and CDR2 is YFSETQ. CDR3 sequence (DNA): TGCGCCAGCAGCTTTACCTACGGGACTAGCACAGATACGCAGTATTTT. Amino acid sequence: CASSFTYGTSTDTQYF. The full variable domain, with the rest looked up from reference TRBV5-1 and TRBJ2-3, is KAGVTQTPRYLIKTRGQQVTLSCSPISGHRSVSWYQQTPGQGLQFLFEYFSETQRNKGNFPGRFSGRQFSNSRSEMNVSTLELGDSALYLCASSFTYGTSTDTQYFGPGTRLTVL.